The 32 T cell receptor beta chains listed next were all sequenced from one sample in a study of CD8+ T cells in alopecia areata. Described treatment: oral pan-JAK inhibitor, 5-10 mg twice daily. Extracted RNA was reverse transcribed into cDNA, the sequencing template. Sequencing used immunoSEQ multiplex PCR; TCRdb keeps in-frame clones, though not all of them. The sample lists 180,000 or so clones; roughly 46% were seen once. This material consisted of CD8+ T cells sorted from blood, taken at roughly week 53, from a patient treated with tofacitinib. These receptors came from a human donor with alopecia areata.

This clone was observed a handful of times. The chain joins TRBV6-5 to TRBJ1-3; D gene ambiguous. Trimming took off 5 bases at V and 0 bases at J, with 8 bases between the two ends. The CDR3 is 14 residues long. Germline V CDR1 and CDR2: MNHEY, SVGAGI. CDR3 sequence: CASSKDHSGNTIYF. CDR3 DNA sequence: TGTGCCAGCAGTAAGGACCACTCTGGAAACACCATATATTTT.

This clone has more than one count but fewer than ten. V gene TRBV14 combines with J gene TRBJ2-3; 10 nucleotides agree with TRBD1. CDR3 length equals 16 residues. The J segment lost 1 base and the V segment lost 5 bases, leaving 6 bases of the junction unmatched. Germline V gene lookup returns CDR1 SGHDN and CDR2 FVKESK. CDR3 amino acids: CASSVPGQGRTDTQYF. CDR3 sequence (DNA): TGTGCCAGCAGCGTACCGGGACAGGGGCGCACAGATACGCAGTATTTT.

This clone was found a few times. This chain's CDR3 is CASSQAFRVSYEQYF. In nucleotides, the CDR3 is TGCGCCAGCAGCCAAGCCTTCCGGGTCAGCTACGAGCAGTACTTC. The gene calls are TRBV4-3 and TRBJ2-7; no firm D call. V was shortened by 1 base and J by 3 bases, with 13 bases between the two germline ends. This CDR3 is 15 amino acids long. CDR1 and CDR2 (germline): LGHNA, YSLEER.

The chain employs TRBV2 and TRBJ2-3; 8 bases fit TRBD2. The junction had 6 bases not matched to a gene; V was cut back by 6 bases and J by 1 base. Germline CDR1 is SNHLY and CDR2 is FYNNEI. The CDR3 runs 15 residues. As DNA, the CDR3 is TGTGCCAGCAGGCGGAGCGGGGGTGGCACAGATACGCAGTATTTT. Encoded protein: CASRRSGGGTDTQYF.

The genes are TRBV14 and TRBJ2-7; D is possibly TRBD2 (6 bases). CDR1 is SGHDN, CDR2 FVKESK, per germline. CDR3 length equals 14 residues. V lost 2 bases and J lost 3, with 11 bases in between. The CDR3, as DNA: TGTGCCAGCAGCCAACGGGGGACCCTCTACGAGCAGTACTTC. Its translation: CASSQRGTLYEQYF.

The V gene is TRBV6-1, the J gene TRBJ2-7; D is unclear. V lost 3 bases and J 4 bases, leaving 10 bases between the germline ends. This CDR3 contains 13 residues. Germline V lookup: CDR1 MNHNS, CDR2 SASEGT. CDR3 DNA: TGTGCCAGCAGTGACGGTTGGGGATACGAGCAGTACTTC. It translates to CASSDGWGYEQYF.

This sequence joins TRBV9 and TRBJ1-1; unclear D gene. Germline V gene lookup returns CDR1 SGDLS and CDR2 YYNGEE. The CDR3 consists of 13 residues. With 1 base removed from V and 1 base from J, the gap between germline ends came to 5 bases. The CDR3 nucleotides are TGTGCCAGCAGCGTACGGACGAACACTGAAGCTTTCTTT. This codes for CASSVRTNTEAFF.

V gene TRBV27 combines with J gene TRBJ2-3; TRBD2 aligns across 8 bases. With 3 bases clipped from V and 6 bases from J, the junction kept 8 bases outside the gene matches. The CDR3 totals 15 residues. From germline, CDR1 is MNHEY and CDR2 SMNVEV (reference sequence). The CDR3 is CASSFRLAYSDTQYF. The CDR3 DNA reads as TGTGCCAGCAGTTTTCGACTAGCGTACTCGGATACGCAGTATTTT.

This sequence joins TRBV7-9 and TRBJ2-1; possibly TRBD1 for D (5 bases). V dropped 3 bases and J dropped 2 bases, with 11 bases sitting between them. There are 15 residues in the CDR3. Germline loops: CDR1 SEHNR, CDR2 FQNEAQ (reference sequence). In nucleotides, the CDR3 is TGTGCCAGCAGCTTGAAGGGGTCTCCCTACAATGAGCAGTTCTTC. Protein: CASSLKGSPYNEQFF.

The chain couples TRBV23-1 to TRBJ1-2, with 7 bases identical to TRBD1. TRBV23-1 is an ORF, with its function uncertain. The CDR3 spans 14 residues. Trimming at V came to 7 bases and at J to 4 bases, leaving 9 bases not matched to a gene. The CDR3 loop reads CASIRAGGGYGYTF. The CDR3 DNA is TGCGCCAGCATTCGGGCAGGGGGTGGCTATGGCTACACCTTC.

The rearrangement uses TRBV10-3 and TRBJ2-3, with 9 bases aligning to TRBD1. Per germline, CDR1 ENHRY and CDR2 SYGVKD. The CDR3 covers 13 residues. Germline trimming cut 10 bases from V and 3 bases from J; bases unmatched to any gene: 5. In DNA form, the CDR3 reads TGTGCCACATGGGACAGGGAAACAGATACGCAGTATTTT. This codes for CATWDRETDTQYF.

CDR3 loop: CASSQDEGIVNTEAFF. CDR3 sequence (DNA): TGCGCCAGCAGCCAAGATGAGGGAATTGTGAACACTGAAGCTTTCTTT. This chain uses TRBV4-1 with TRBJ1-1, with D hard to call. Germline V gives CDR1 MGHRA, CDR2 YSYEKL. CDR3 length: 16 amino acids. V was clipped by 0 bases and J by 0 bases, with 11 bases between them.

The table lists this clone with a few counts. V and J are TRBV5-1 and TRBJ2-1, with 9 bases that match TRBD2. V lost 4 bases, J lost 9 bases, and 14 bases stayed unmatched. Looked up from germline, CDR1 is SGHRS and CDR2 is YFSETQ. The CDR3 has 16 amino acids. The CDR3 DNA reads as TGCGCCAGCAGCCCGACGTGGGCTAGCGGGGCGGGTGAGCAGTTCTTC. Encoded protein: CASSPTWASGAGEQFF.

The chain links TRBV7-2 to TRBJ1-1, with a weak D call TRBD1 (5 bases). The germline CDR1 and CDR2 sequences are SGHTA and FQGNSA. V was trimmed by 5 bases and J by 7 bases, leaving 8 bases between them. The CDR3 totals 11 residues. CDR3 DNA: TGTGCCAGCAGCCCAGACAGTGAAGCTTTCTTT. It specifies CASSPDSEAFF.

This chain uses TRBV30 with TRBJ2-1, with 11 positions matching TRBD1. Germline V CDR1 and CDR2: GTSNPN, SVGIG (reference sequence). The V gene end was trimmed by 8 bases and the J gene end by 7 bases; junction bases not matched to a gene: 4. CDR3 length equals 12 residues. The CDR3 is CAKDRGRNEQFF. CDR3 nucleotide sequence: TGTGCCAAGGACAGGGGGCGAAATGAGCAGTTCTTC.

The rearrangement joins TRBV30 to TRBJ2-3; 11 nucleotides align to TRBD2. Trimming removed 3 bases from V and 5 bases from J; junction bases left unmatched: 10. Germline CDR1 is GTSNPN and CDR2 is SVGIG (reference sequence). CDR3 size: 16 residues. CDR3 bases: TGTGCCTGGAGCCACCTTAGCGGGGGGGCTGGAGATACGCAGTATTTT. Protein sequence: CAWSHLSGGAGDTQYF.

This chain links TRBV30 with TRBJ2-3; either TRBD1 or TRBD2 may supply D (5 bases each). With 0 bases removed from V and 4 bases from J, the gap between germline ends came to 11 bases. This CDR3 is 14 amino acids long. Germline values: CDR1 GTSNPN, CDR2 SVGIG (reference sequence). The CDR3 reads CAWSVVGVADTQYF. CDR3 sequence (DNA): TGTGCCTGGAGTGTAGTGGGGGTGGCAGATACGCAGTATTTT.

This clone was picked up a small number of times. The chain links TRBV29-1 to TRBJ1-1; D is perhaps TRBD1 (5 bases). CDR3 length equals 15 residues. Germline V gives CDR1 SQVTM, CDR2 ANQGSEA. Trimming removed 6 bases from V and 4 bases from J, with 21 bases in between. The CDR3 loop is CSVAQGWGMATEAFF. The CDR3, as DNA: TGCAGCGTGGCCCAAGGTTGGGGGATGGCCACTGAAGCTTTCTTT. The full variable domain, with the rest looked up from reference TRBV29-1 and TRBJ1-1, is SAVISQKPSRDICQRGTSLTIQCQVDSQVTMMFWYRQQPGQSLTLIATANQGSEATYESGFVIDKFPISRPNLTFSTLTVSNMSPEDSSIYLCSVAQGWGMATEAFFGQGTRLTVV.

V usage is TRBV27 and J usage is TRBJ2-4; 8 nucleotides agree with TRBD1. The ends lost 2 bases at V and 8 bases at J; junction bases unmatched: 8. The CDR3 covers 15 residues. CDR1 MNHEY and CDR2 SMNVEV come from the germline V gene (reference sequence). The CDR3 bases are TGTGCCAGCAGTTTAGTCCCGGACAGGGCGGACATTCAGTACTTC. It codes for CASSLVPDRADIQYF.

In its sample, this clone was seen once. This chain connects TRBV20-1 to TRBJ1-3; TRBD1 aligns across 7 bases. J gave up 9 bases and V 3 bases, and 2 bases lay outside the gene matches. Per germline, CDR1 DFQATT and CDR2 SNEGSKA (reference sequence). This CDR3 region has 11 residues. CDR3 coding DNA: TGCAGTGCTAGTGACAGGGCCACCATATATTTT. Translated: CSASDRATIYF.

This clone has more than one count but fewer than ten. The genes are TRBV5-6 and TRBJ2-7, with 7 bases lining up with TRBD1. Unmatched junction bases numbered 7, after V lost 4 bases and J lost 3 bases. CDR3 length: 14 amino acids. The V gene's germline CDR1 is SGHDT and CDR2 YYEEEE. The DNA of the CDR3 is TGTGCCAGCAGCGTTCCGGGACAGAGCTACGAGCAGTACTTC. It encodes CASSVPGQSYEQYF.

The count of this clone is one. The chain couples TRBV6-1 to TRBJ1-2, with D hard to call. The CDR3 is 14 amino acids. Trimming shortened V by 1 base and J by 4 bases, and 10 bases separated the two germline ends. CDR1 and CDR2 (germline): MNHNS, SASEGT. The chain's CDR3 is CASSEGVVVYGYTF. CDR3 DNA sequence: TGTGCCAGCAGTGAAGGGGTGGTTGTCTATGGCTACACCTTC.

The chain has TRBV29-1 and TRBJ2-1; 9 positions agree with TRBD2. This CDR3 region has 14 residues. V was pared by 7 bases and J by 3 bases, with 7 bases of the junction left unmatched. Germline CDR1 reads SQVTM; CDR2 reads ANQGSEA. CDR3: CSAAGGPGYNEQFF. CDR3 DNA sequence: TGCAGCGCCGCGGGGGGGCCGGGCTACAATGAGCAGTTCTTC.

The chain joins TRBV19 to TRBJ1-2; D perhaps matches TRBD1 (6 bases). This CDR3 contains 14 residues. V was trimmed by 5 bases and J by 4 bases, leaving 14 bases between them. In germline, CDR1 is LNHDA, CDR2 SQIVND (reference sequence). The CDR3 DNA reads as TGTGCCAGTAGTCACCCTCGGGGGGCCTATGGCTACACCTTC. Its translation is CASSHPRGAYGYTF. The full variable domain, completed using reference TRBV19 and TRBJ1-2, is DGGITQSPKYLFRKEGQNVTLSCEQNLNHDAMYWYRQDPGQGLRLIYYSQIVNDFQKGDIAEGYSVSREKKESFPLTVTSAQKNPTAFYLCASSHPRGAYGYTFGSGTRLTVV.

This clone has more than one count but fewer than ten. The V gene is TRBV7-9, the J gene TRBJ1-5; D is unresolved. V gave up 5 bases and J gave up 4 bases, with 9 bases separating them. This CDR3 region has 13 residues. CDR1 is SEHNR, CDR2 FQNEAQ, per germline (reference sequence). CDR3 coding DNA: TGTGCCAGCAGCACCCTGGGGAATCAGCCCCAGCATTTT. Translated, it gives CASSTLGNQPQHF.

The chain carries TRBV29-1 and TRBJ1-4; the D gene is possibly TRBD1 (5 bases). This CDR3 comprises 14 residues. The V and J ends lost 7 bases and 5 bases respectively, with 17 bases between them. Germline V gene sequence: CDR1 SQVTM, CDR2 ANQGSEA. As DNA, the CDR3 is TGCAGCGCCCAAGGGGACGGAAGAAATGAAAAACTGTTTTTT. As protein: CSAQGDGRNEKLFF.

This rearrangement joins TRBV7-2 to TRBJ1-5; D remains unclear. The germline V gene has CDR1 SGHTA and CDR2 FQGNSA. V dropped 5 bases and J dropped 1 base, with 9 bases sitting between them. The CDR3 length is 14 residues. The CDR3 loop reads CASSPMRSNQPQHF. Written as DNA, the CDR3 is TGTGCCAGCAGCCCGATGAGGAGCAATCAGCCCCAGCATTTT. Full variable domain (outside the CDR3, taken from reference TRBV7-2 and TRBJ1-5): GAGVSQSPSNKVTEKGKDVELRCDPISGHTALYWYRQSLGQGLEFLIYFQGNSAPDKSGLPSDRFSAERTGGSVSTLTIQRTQQEDSAVYLCASSPMRSNQPQHFGDGTRLSIL.

This clone was seen more than once but under ten times. The gene calls are TRBV30 and TRBJ2-1; 13 bases fit TRBD2. This CDR3 spans 15 amino acids. J lost 9 bases, V lost 0 bases, and 5 bases had no gene match. CDR1 and CDR2 from the germline V gene are GTSNPN and SVGIG (reference sequence). DNA of the CDR3: TGTGCCTGGAGTGTGGAACTAGCGGGGGGGCTTGAGCAGTTCTTC. The encoded protein is CAWSVELAGGLEQFF.

This clone was observed a handful of times. This sequence joins TRBV27 and TRBJ1-3, with 7 bases that match TRBD1. The CDR3 contains 17 residues. V was pared by 4 bases and J by 0 bases, with 9 bases of the junction left unmatched. Germline CDR1 is MNHEY and CDR2 is SMNVEV (reference sequence). CDR3 amino acids: CASSSPSGQISGNTIYF. As DNA, the CDR3 is TGTGCCAGCAGTTCCCCCTCGGGACAGATCTCTGGAAACACCATATATTTT.

The genes are TRBV25-1 and TRBJ2-1, with D perhaps matching TRBD1 (5 bases). Trimming removed 6 bases from V and 4 bases from J, with 7 bases in between. The CDR3 has 12 amino acids. In germline, CDR1 is MGHDK, CDR2 SYGVNS. CDR3 in amino acids: CASSDSYNEQFF. The DNA for the CDR3 is TGTGCCAGCAGCGACAGTTACAATGAGCAGTTCTTC.

This chain connects TRBV16 to TRBJ2-1; D might be TRBD2 (5 bases). The germline V gene has CDR1 KGHSY and CDR2 FQNENV. The CDR3 extends over 16 amino acids. V lost 0 bases and J 6 bases, leaving 15 bases between the germline ends. In DNA form, the CDR3 reads TGTGCCAGCAGCCAATCACCGGGGTCACTCTCCAATGAGCAGTTCTTC. Its translation is CASSQSPGSLSNEQFF.

This chain connects TRBV4-2 to TRBJ2-7; D is uncertain. CDR3 length equals 15 residues. The germline V gene encodes CDR1 LGHNA and CDR2 YNFKEQ. Deletions cut 1 base from V and 3 bases from J, with 13 bases between. The CDR3 loop is CASSQALVGDYEQYF. The CDR3 DNA is TGTGCCAGCAGCCAAGCTCTAGTTGGGGACTACGAGCAGTACTTC.